The clone carrying this T cell receptor beta chain has only a few counts. Its specificity is not known. These data are taken from a study of vaccination and CD4 T cells after COVID-19. On the study more broadly: Four females and six males made up the convalescents, two of whom were Hispanic.

An Oncomine TCR Beta short-read assay was used to sequence the DNA from cultured CD4+ T cells. TCRdb re-called the PCR reads through MiXCR, storing one row per CDR3 protein. The repertoire holds 20,000 to 30,000 distinct CDR3 sequences, with 67% as singletons. This CDR3 is 14 amino acids long. Between the trimmed V and J ends, which lost 8 bases and 3 bases, there was a span of 16 bases. Stated treatment: roughly 10-day PBMC culture with coronavirus spike peptide pools or control peptides (ViraFEST assay). Via ViraFEST, peptide pools expanded antigen-specific T cells before TCR sequencing. The sequence was obtained from a human donor who received a COVID-19 vaccine. Material: CD4+ T cells from blood, cultured in vitro, obtained after SARS-CoV-2 vaccination. The chain uses TRBV12-3 or TRBV12-4 and TRBJ1-2; D is possibly TRBD1 (6 bases). The CDR3 DNA follows: TGTGCCAGCGGTCTAATGGACAGCTACTATGGCTACACCTTC. Its protein is CASGLMDSYYGYTF.